This T cell receptor beta chain was sequenced in a study of tumor-infiltrating lymphocytes in primary liver carcinoma. For the study at large: All lesions had stage T1-T3 N0M0 and roughly 4 to 10 cm widths.

Study results and caveats: Blood had a significantly lower top-250-clone fraction than tumors did (p = 0.039).

Germline V gene data show CDR1 as SQVTM and CDR2 as ANQGSEA. This CDR3 contains 14 residues. A constant-region primer primed TCR beta cDNA synthesis from 500 ng of total RNA. Slightly modified ARM-PCR with three nested multiplex PCR rounds yielded TCR beta libraries. Two initial PCR rounds of around 10 cycles each paired TRBV1-TRBV30 forward primers with a C-beta reverse primer. In TCRdb, the multiplex PCR reads were re-called with MiXCR into one record per CDR3 protein. Altogether approximately 73,000 distinct CDR3 sequences are present, over 60% being singletons, with the ten largest covering about 30%. A note on this clonotype: Its antigen is not identified. The CDR3 does not end in the conserved phenylalanine or tryptophan, so this is likely a read error.

Co-extraction of RNA and DNA was performed on roughly 20-34 mg of unsorted bulk tissue. All patients had surgically resected primary liver carcinoma. Over 85% viable tumor cells were present in every tumor sample. The receptor comes from a man aged 35-49 years with primary liver carcinoma and hepatitis B virus infection. The gene calls are TRBV29-1 and TRBJ2-3; D call uncertain. TRBJ1-5 explains the end of the DNA better; the J call may be wrong. Material for sequencing was liver tumor tissue from sampling region 4. Sample subset: tumor region T4, right-lateral pole. The CDR3 sequence is CSVESRDGTDTQHY. The CDR3 region has the DNA TGCAGCGTTGAAAGTAGGGATGGCACAGATACGCAGCATTAT.